This T cell receptor (beta chain) was retrieved from a study of blood T cell repertoires in COVID-19. Overall study context: Acute-phase and convalescent COVID-19 samples originated in the United States, Italy and Spain. PBMCs, B-cell-depleted T cells, or T cells provided the cDNA or gDNA that made up the material.

Under the authors' procedure: The assay estimated nucleated cells by amplifying reference gene primers. Here immunoSEQ multiplex PCR was the method, and the copy in TCRdb shows in-frame clones only, minus some. The DNA gave D and trimming, while V, J and clone size come from that table. The data contain roughly 150,000 clones, roughly 93% of them seen just once; the ten biggest clones take up about 5%. CDR3 length: 16 residues. Germline CDR1 is SNHLY and CDR2 is FYNNEI. The germline V and J ends were trimmed by 2 bases and 4 bases, with 17 bases remaining between them. The Seattle patients, enrolled during active infection, were followed longitudinally.

Sequenced sample: peripheral blood. This clonotype originated in a man aged 18 to 35 with COVID-19, enrolled during active disease. J is TRBJ1-2 and V is TRBV2; D remains unclear. CDR3 amino acids: CASSESRTEAFYGYTF. The CDR3 DNA follows: TGTGCCAGCAGTGAATCGAGGACGGAGGCTTTCTATGGCTACACCTTC.